This T cell receptor beta chain comes out of a study of T cell responses to AZD1222 COVID-19 vaccine. The germline V gene has CDR1 KGHSH and CDR2 LQKENI. Between the trimmed V and J ends, which lost 2 bases and 4 bases, there was a span of 11 bases. This CDR3 region has 14 residues. Here immunoSEQ multiplex PCR was the method, and the copy in TCRdb shows in-frame clones only, minus some. The sample holds more than 95,000 clones; more than 70% are singletons and the top ten take about 9.3%. The sequence derives from an adult in good health. The input for sequencing was peripheral blood, taken on day 0 of AZD1222 vaccination. The chain is built from TRBV18 and TRBJ1-2; D remains unclear. The CDR3 DNA reads as TGTGCCAGCTCACCAGCGAGTAGTGCCTATGGCTACACCTTC. It yields the protein CASSPASSAYGYTF.